This TCR beta chain was sequenced during a study of Graves' ophthalmopathy and Graves' hyperthyroidism. Amplification targeted the TCR beta CDR3 regions, with RNA transcripts as the source material. In the first round, RT-PCR was carried out with HTBI primers, and a multiplex PCR formed the second round. TCRdb re-derived calls from the multiplex PCR reads in MiXCR, one entry per CDR3 protein. The profile shows over 500,000 distinct CDR3 sequences, 20% to 25% of them singletons. Study findings and constraints: The model flagged ophthalmopathy progression at more than 70% sensitivity and 72.22% specificity. Sensitivity of about 91% and specificity of less than 82% were achieved when a 13-signature model separated ophthalmopathy from stable hyperthyroidism.

Germline V CDR1 and CDR2: SQVTM, ANQGSEA. V gave up 0 bases and J gave up 4 bases, with 15 bases separating them. This CDR3 region has 16 residues. Hyperthyroidism was considered stable when no ophthalmopathy appeared within 18 months of follow-up. In its sample, this clonotype was seen many times. Its antigen is not known. Material: peripheral blood. V gene TRBV29-1 combines with J gene TRBJ2-2; D possibly uses TRBD1 or TRBD2 (6 bases each). The source of this sequence is a woman aged 18 to 35 with stable Graves' hyperthyroidism. Some clones in this sample may be carry-over from other donors' samples. CDR3 loop: CSVEESGARGTGELFF. The CDR3 coding sequence is TGCAGCGTTGAAGAATCGGGGGCGCGGGGCACCGGGGAGCTGTTTTTT.